Below, 13 T cell receptor beta chains from the same sample are listed, as sequenced in a study of blood T cell repertoires in COVID-19. Sequenced by immunoSEQ multiplex PCR; TCRdb stores in-frame clones only, minus some. The sample carries 90,000 to 150,000 clones, approximately 80% recorded once. The source material was peripheral blood. Receptor source: a man between 70 and 80 years old with acute or convalescent COVID-19.

V usage is TRBV19 and J usage is TRBJ1-1; maybe TRBD1 (5 bases). From germline, CDR1 is LNHDA and CDR2 SQIVND (reference sequence). The V end lost 3 bases, the J end lost 4 bases, and 9 bases lay between the germline ends. The CDR3 covers 13 residues. CDR3 residues: CASSIGGPTEAFF. The CDR3 bases are TGTGCCAGTAGTATCGGGGGTCCCACTGAAGCTTTCTTT.

The chain links TRBV7-2 to TRBJ1-5, with D possibly matching TRBD1 (5 bases). The germline CDR1 and CDR2 sequences are SGHTA and FQGNSA. The CDR3 consists of 16 residues. Deletions cut 1 base from V and 4 bases from J, with 14 bases between. This CDR3 reads CASSLEALGVNQPQHF. CDR3 nucleotides: TGTGCCAGCAGCTTAGAGGCCCTAGGGGTTAATCAGCCCCAGCATTTT.

The J gene is TRBJ2-3, the V gene TRBV18; TRBD1 might be the D (5 bases). In germline, CDR1 is KGHSH, CDR2 LQKENI. The CDR3 spans 12 residues. V was pared by 6 bases and J by 11 bases, with 15 bases between. As DNA, the CDR3 is TGTGCCAGCTCTTCAGGGTCCGAAAGGCAGTATTTT. Translated: CASSSGSERQYF.

The chain employs TRBV28 and TRBJ2-3, with a possible D match to TRBD2 (6 bases). CDR3 length: 12 residues. Per the germline V gene, CDR1 is MDHEN and CDR2 is SYDVKM. Trimming removed 3 bases at V and 8 bases at J, with 9 bases between. CDR3 sequence (DNA): TGTGCCAGCAGTTTGGAGGGAGTTACGCAGTATTTT. It specifies CASSLEGVTQYF.

The V call is TRBV2, the J call TRBJ1-5, with D tentatively TRBD1 (6 bases). Trimming stripped 9 bases from V and 0 bases from J, with 12 bases between. The CDR3 consists of 14 residues. Germline CDR1 and CDR2: SNHLY and FYNNEI. The CDR3 loop is CARGQQNSNQPQHF. In nucleotides, the CDR3 is TGTGCCAGAGGACAGCAAAATAGCAATCAGCCCCAGCATTTT.

V is TRBV5-4 and J is TRBJ1-3; 11 positions agree with TRBD1. CDR3 length: 15 residues. Germline V CDR1 and CDR2: SGHNT, YYREEE (reference sequence). V shed 4 bases, J shed 2 bases, and the junction held 2 bases outside the gene matches. CDR3 region: CASSRTGGTGNTIYF. The CDR3 DNA sequence: TGTGCCAGCAGCCGGACAGGGGGCACTGGAAACACCATATATTTT.

This clone occurred once. The gene calls are TRBV7-2 and TRBJ2-3; D perhaps matches TRBD2 (6 bases). CDR1 is SGHTA, CDR2 FQGNSA, per germline. The CDR3 loop spans 15 amino acids. Trimming removed 1 base at V and 1 base at J, with 9 bases between. CDR3 protein: CASSLVWGGTDTQYF. The CDR3 DNA reads as TGTGCCAGCAGCTTAGTGTGGGGGGGCACAGATACGCAGTATTTT.

The genes are TRBV5-4 and TRBJ2-6; tentatively, D is TRBD2 (5 bases). V lost 0 bases and J lost 3, with 10 bases in between. Germline CDR1 reads SGHNT; CDR2 reads YYREEE (reference sequence). The CDR3 contains 16 residues. In DNA, the CDR3 is TGTGCCAGCAGCTTGGGTTCCGGGATTGGGGCCAACGTCCTGACTTTC. Translated: CASSLGSGIGANVLTF.

This chain uses TRBV11-2 with TRBJ1-6; 7 positions agree with TRBD1. The CDR3 is 15 amino acids. Losses at the gene ends were 4 bases for V and 9 bases for J; bases not matched to a gene: 9. Germline lookup yields CDR1 SGHAT and CDR2 FQNNGV. The DNA of the CDR3 is TGTGCCAGCAGCTCACTACAGGGGTTAGGTTCACCCCTCCACTTT. Translation: CASSSLQGLGSPLHF.

The gene calls are TRBV5-3 and TRBJ2-7, with 8 bases lining up with TRBD2. TRBV5-3 is identified as an open reading frame with a role that is uncertain. This CDR3 comprises 17 residues. The V gene end was trimmed by 0 bases and the J gene end by 0 bases; junction bases not matched to a gene: 8. The CDR3 DNA sequence: TGTGCCAGAAGCTTGGTTCCTAGCGGGCTAAGCTCCTACGAGCAGTACTTC. Its translation: CARSLVPSGLSSYEQYF.

CDR3 sequence (DNA): TGTGCCAGCATGCCAGGACCGGGAGAGTACAATGAGCAGTTCTTC. This translates into CASMPGPGEYNEQFF. The V gene is TRBV2, the J gene TRBJ2-1; D might be TRBD2 (6 bases). CDR3 length equals 15 residues. Trimming pared 7 bases from V and 4 bases from J, leaving 17 bases between. Germline V CDR1 and CDR2: SNHLY, FYNNEI.

This chain connects TRBV27 to TRBJ2-7; 7 nucleotides agree with TRBD2. CDR3 length equals 15 residues. With V trimmed by 6 bases and J by 0 bases, 8 bases remained unmatched. Germline values: CDR1 MNHEY, CDR2 SMNVEV (reference sequence). The CDR3 region has the DNA TGTGCCAGCAGATTACAACTAGCGAGCTCCTACGAGCAGTACTTC. Translation gives CASRLQLASSYEQYF.

This clone was detected only a few times. V gene TRBV5-1 combines with J gene TRBJ1-1, with D uncertain. The CDR3 spans 15 residues. In germline, CDR1 is SGHRS, CDR2 YFSETQ. V was trimmed by 0 bases and J by 1 base, leaving 10 bases between them. Written as DNA, the CDR3 is TGCGCCAGCAGCTTGGAGGCGGCTAGGAACACTGAAGCTTTCTTT. Its translation: CASSLEAARNTEAFF.